The T cell receptor (beta chain) described here comes from a study of T cells in Graves' hyperthyroidism and ophthalmopathy. Exclusion criteria comprised uncontrolled infection, other autoimmune disease, pregnancy or lactation. On the basis of clinical symptoms, serum thyroxine and TRAb, thyroid ultrasound and orbital computed tomography, diagnoses were made. The germline CDR1 and CDR2 sequences are SGHNT and YYREEE (reference sequence). Trimming at V came to 4 bases and at J to 2 bases, leaving 13 bases not matched to a gene. The CDR3 runs to 17 residues. Template material for amplifying TCR beta CDR3 regions consisted of RNA transcripts. HTBI primers drove first-round RT-PCR of the TCR CDR3. TCRdb ran MiXCR on the multiplex PCR reads and lists one entry per CDR3 protein. The repertoire consists of some 140,000 distinct CDR3 sequences, with around 21% occurring once and the leading ten covering about two thirds.

The sample consisted of blood. The TCR originated in a woman aged 45-65 years with Graves' hyperthyroidism that later progressed to Graves' ophthalmopathy. V and J are TRBV5-4 and TRBJ2-3, with TRBD2 identical over 7 bases. The CDR3 reads CASSRGTAGANTDTQYF. CDR3 nucleotides: TGTGCCAGCAGCCGGGGTACGGCGGGAGCCAACACAGATACGCAGTATTTT.